The text below deals with one T cell receptor beta chain. Its antigen remains unknown. Data came from immunoSEQ multiplex PCR; TCRdb stores just in-frame clones and leaves some out. The sample holds approximately 28,000 clones, around four fifths seen once. The sample originates from a study of blood T cell dynamics during melanoma immunotherapy. Time point denoted: week 3, after first cycle of checkpoint inhibitor. Apart from a couple of fast progressors, RECIST 1.1 response was judged 12 weeks post-infusion. General study results and limits: It remained unknown if the driving T cell clones were melanoma-specific.

CDR1 is SNHLY and CDR2 is FYNNEI in the germline V gene. This CDR3 has 11 amino acids. Trimming took off 7 bases at V and 4 bases at J, with 7 bases between the two ends. The gene calls are TRBV2 and TRBJ1-1; D gene ambiguous. This sequence originates from a human donor with melanoma. This specimen consisted of blood, obtained from a patient treated with checkpoint blockade. The CDR3 DNA follows: TGTGCCAGCAAGTACAGCACTGAAGCTTTCTTT. This codes for CASKYSTEAFF.